This TCR beta chain was recovered during a study of cytomegalovirus exposure and HLA in healthy donors. General study points: Sequencing probably produced one cluster of sequence variants that were highly shared. Within a later analysis, the majority of CMV-associated TCR beta chains appeared HLA-restricted. As a later analysis showed, several of the most significant clusters appeared to be linked to common viral pathogens.

Germline V gene lookup returns CDR1 MGHRA and CDR2 YSYEKL. The V end was cut by 4 bases, the J end by 6 bases, with 19 bases between. The CDR3 is made up of 16 amino acids. The PCR made use of 60 Vbeta and 13 Jbeta primers. Method: immunoSEQ multiplex PCR; TCRdb's copy keeps in-frame clones and lacks some. This sample has 100,000 or so clones, with over 70% found just once. Comments on this clone: What it binds is not known.

The rearrangement joins TRBV4-1 to TRBJ1-5; D uncertain. The sample comprised PBMCs. This sequence originates from a male donor in good health and CMV-seronegative. The CDR3 coding sequence is TGCGCCAGCAGCCCCCAAAGCGGGGATAAGGGTCAGCCCCAGCATTTT. Residues: CASSPQSGDKGQPQHF.